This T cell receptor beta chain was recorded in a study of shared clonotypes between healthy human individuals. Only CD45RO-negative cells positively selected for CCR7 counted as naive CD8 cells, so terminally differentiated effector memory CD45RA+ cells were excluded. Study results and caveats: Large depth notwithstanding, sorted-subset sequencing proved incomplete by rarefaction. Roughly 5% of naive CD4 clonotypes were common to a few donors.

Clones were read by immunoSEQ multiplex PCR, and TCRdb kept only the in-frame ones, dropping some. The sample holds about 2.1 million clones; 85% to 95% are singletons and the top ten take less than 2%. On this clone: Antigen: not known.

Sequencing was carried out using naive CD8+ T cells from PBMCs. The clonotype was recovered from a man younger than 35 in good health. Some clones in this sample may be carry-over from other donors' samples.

The CDR3 loop is CASSYRHTGGEQYF. The CDR3 DNA follows: TGTGCCAGCAGTTATAGGCATACAGGGGGCGAGCAGTACTTC. The gene calls are TRBV6-5 and TRBJ2-7; 8 nucleotides match TRBD1. CDR1 and CDR2 (germline): MNHEY, SVGAGI. The CDR3 totals 14 residues. V trimming: 3 bases; J trimming: 6 bases; junction bases outside the gene matches: 7.